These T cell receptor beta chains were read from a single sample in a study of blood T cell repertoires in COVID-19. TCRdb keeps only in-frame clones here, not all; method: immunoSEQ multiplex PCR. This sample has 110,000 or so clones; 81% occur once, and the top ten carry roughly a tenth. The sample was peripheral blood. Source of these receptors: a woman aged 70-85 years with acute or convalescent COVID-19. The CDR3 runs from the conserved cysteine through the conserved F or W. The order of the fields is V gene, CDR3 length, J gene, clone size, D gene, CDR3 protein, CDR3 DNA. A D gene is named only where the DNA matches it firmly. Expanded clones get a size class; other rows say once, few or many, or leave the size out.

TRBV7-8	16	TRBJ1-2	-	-	CASSLLTGNPIDGYTF	TGTGCCAGCAGCTTACTCACGGGAAACCCTATAGATGGCTACACCTTC
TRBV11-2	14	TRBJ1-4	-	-	CASTFQGGGEKLFF	TGTGCCAGCACCTTCCAGGGAGGTGGCGAAAAACTGTTTTTT
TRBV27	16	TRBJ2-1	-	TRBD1	CASSPMDRVGFGEQFF	TGTGCCAGCAGCCCAATGGACAGGGTGGGGTTCGGTGAGCAGTTCTTC
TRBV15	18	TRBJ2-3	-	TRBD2	CATSITRGSGILGDTQYF	TGTGCCACCAGCATCACCCGGGGTAGCGGGATCCTTGGGGATACGCAGTATTTT
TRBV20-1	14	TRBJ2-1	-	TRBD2	CSASMRLAGAEQFF	TGCAGTGCTAGTATGAGACTAGCGGGGGCTGAGCAGTTCTTC
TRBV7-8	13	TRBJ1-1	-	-	CASSLQGRGLAFF	TGTGCCAGCAGCTTACAGGGGCGGGGGTTGGCTTTCTTT
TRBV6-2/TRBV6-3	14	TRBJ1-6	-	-	CASSNQQDNSPLHF	TGTGCCAGCAGTAACCAACAGGATAATTCACCCCTCCACTTT
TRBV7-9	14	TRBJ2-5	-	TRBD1	CASSSRTGDETQYF	TGTGCCAGCAGCTCCCGGACAGGGGACGAGACCCAGTACTTC
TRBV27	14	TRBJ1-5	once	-	CASSLRDPGQPQHF	TGTGCCAGCAGTTTACGGGATCCTGGACAGCCCCAGCATTTT
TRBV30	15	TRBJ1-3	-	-	CAWTSSTDTGNTIYF	TGTGCCTGGACGTCGTCGACAGACACTGGAAACACCATATATTTT
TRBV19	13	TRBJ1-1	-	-	CASSTQFTAEAFF	TGTGCCAGTAGTACTCAGTTCACCGCTGAAGCTTTCTTT
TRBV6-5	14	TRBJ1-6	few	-	CASTIIGGPSPLHF	TGTGCCAGCACCATAATCGGGGGGCCTTCACCCCTCCACTTT
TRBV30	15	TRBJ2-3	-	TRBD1	CAWLQDRPSTDTQYF	TGTGCCTGGCTACAGGACAGGCCTAGCACAGATACGCAGTATTTT
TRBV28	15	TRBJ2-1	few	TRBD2	CASGSPAGGPNEQFF	TGTGCCAGCGGATCACCGGCGGGAGGACCCAATGAGCAGTTCTTC
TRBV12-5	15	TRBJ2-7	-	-	CASGSTRDTLGEQYF	TGTGCTAGTGGTTCGACCCGGGACACCCTCGGCGAGCAGTACTTC
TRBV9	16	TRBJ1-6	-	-	CASSVGEGRVGSPLHF	TGTGCCAGCAGCGTAGGGGAGGGGCGAGTTGGTTCACCCCTCCACTTT
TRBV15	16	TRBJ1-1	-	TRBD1	CATSRDKDRAGTEAFF	TGTGCCACCAGCAGAGATAAGGACAGGGCTGGTACTGAAGCTTTCTTT
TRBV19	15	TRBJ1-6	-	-	CASSPTRTPNSPLHF	TGTGCCAGTAGTCCTACTCGGACACCGAATTCACCCCTCCACTTT
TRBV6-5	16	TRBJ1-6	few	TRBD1	CASSYDGTGGASPLHF	TGTGCCAGCAGTTACGACGGGACAGGTGGGGCTTCACCCCTCCACTTT
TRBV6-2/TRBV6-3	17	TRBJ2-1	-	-	CASSLRRIGGGYNEQFF	TGTGCCAGCAGCTTACGCCGTATCGGCGGCGGCTACAATGAGCAGTTCTTC
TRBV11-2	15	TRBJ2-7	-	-	CASSLAAGSSYEQYF	TGTGCCAGCAGCTTAGCCGCGGGCAGCTCCTACGAGCAGTACTTC
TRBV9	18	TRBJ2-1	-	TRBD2	CASSGAGLAGGTYNEQFF	TGTGCCAGCAGCGGAGCGGGACTAGCGGGGGGAACCTACAATGAGCAGTTCTTC
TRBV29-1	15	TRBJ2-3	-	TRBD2	CSVERASGFTDTQYF	TGCAGCGTTGAAAGGGCTAGCGGCTTCACAGATACGCAGTATTTT
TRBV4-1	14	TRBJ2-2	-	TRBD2	CASLGLAGAGELFF	TGCGCCAGCTTGGGACTAGCGGGAGCCGGGGAGCTGTTTTTT
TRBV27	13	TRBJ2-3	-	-	CASRSESTDTQYF	TGTGCCAGCAGGAGTGAGAGCACAGATACGCAGTATTTT
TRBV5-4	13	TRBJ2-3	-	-	CASSLYQTDTQYF	TGTGCCAGCAGCTTGTACCAGACAGATACGCAGTATTTT
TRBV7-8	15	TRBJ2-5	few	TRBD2	CASSGRLAVRETQYF	TGTGCCAGCAGCGGACGACTAGCAGTCAGAGAGACCCAGTACTTC
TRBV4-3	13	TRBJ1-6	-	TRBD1	CASSPWTGSPLHF	TGCGCCAGCAGCCCCTGGACAGGATCACCCCTCCACTTT
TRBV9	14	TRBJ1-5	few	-	CASSPTGLGQPQHF	TGTGCCAGCAGCCCAACAGGGTTAGGGCAGCCCCAGCATTTT
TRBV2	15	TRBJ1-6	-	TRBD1	CASSEAQGGFSPLHF	TGTGCCAGCAGTGAAGCTCAGGGGGGCTTTTCACCCCTCCACTTT
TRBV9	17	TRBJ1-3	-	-	CASSVDLGGNSGNTIYF	TGTGCCAGCAGCGTAGATTTAGGGGGAAACTCTGGAAACACCATATATTTT
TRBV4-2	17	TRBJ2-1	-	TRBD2	CASSQAGGTSGYNEQFF	TGTGCCAGCAGCCAAGCCGGGGGGACTAGCGGTTACAATGAGCAGTTCTTC
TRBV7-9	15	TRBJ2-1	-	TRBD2	CASSLTGSGNNEQFF	TGTGCCAGCAGCCTCACGGGTAGCGGGAACAATGAGCAGTTCTTC
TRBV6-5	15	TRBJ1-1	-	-	CASSRAGPMGTEAFF	TGTGCCAGCAGTCGAGCAGGGCCCATGGGCACTGAAGCTTTCTTT
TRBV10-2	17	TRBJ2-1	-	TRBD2	CASSESGAGSSYNEQFF	TGCGCCAGCAGTGAGTCCGGAGCGGGGTCCTCCTACAATGAGCAGTTCTTC
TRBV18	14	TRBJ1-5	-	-	CASSPGGREQPQHF	TGTGCCAGCTCACCAGGGGGGCGGGAGCAGCCCCAGCATTTT
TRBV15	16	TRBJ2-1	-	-	CATSRAVGRGYNEQFF	TGTGCCACCAGCAGAGCTGTAGGGAGAGGGTACAATGAGCAGTTCTTC
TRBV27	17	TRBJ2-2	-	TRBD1	CASSFLGGQIDTGELFF	TGTGCCAGCAGTTTTTTAGGGGGCCAGATTGACACCGGGGAGCTGTTTTTT
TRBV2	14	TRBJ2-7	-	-	CASSGQLRHGEQYF	TGTGCCAGCAGTGGGCAGCTGCGACACGGCGAGCAGTACTTC
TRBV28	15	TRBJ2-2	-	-	CASKGVLPATGELFF	TGTGCCAGCAAGGGGGTCCTTCCGGCCACCGGGGAGCTGTTTTTT
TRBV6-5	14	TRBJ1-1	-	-	CASSRGVESTEAFF	TGTGCCAGCAGCCGGGGGGTTGAGAGCACTGAAGCTTTCTTT
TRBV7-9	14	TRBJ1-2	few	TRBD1	CASSFPGQRYGYTF	TGTGCCAGCAGCTTCCCGGGACAGAGATATGGCTACACCTTC